Listed here is a single T cell receptor beta chain. What it binds is not known. The sample belongs to a study of beta chain features in type 1 diabetes. Study summary: The study found patients and healthy donors alike in age, gender and cell yields.

Per donor, one heparinised blood draw averaged approximately 120 mL. Germline V gene sequence: CDR1 SQVTM, CDR2 ANQGSEA. The CDR3 is made up of 11 amino acids. The V and J ends lost 3 bases and 9 bases respectively, with 12 bases between them. TCRB transcripts that were expressed got sequenced, as all of the isolated RNA had been reverse transcribed. Clones were read by immunoSEQ multiplex PCR, and TCRdb kept only the in-frame ones, dropping some. The sample lists 500,000 to 650,000 clones, roughly 12% seen once, with roughly 0.12% in the top ten. Overall study results and limits: For Type 1 diabetes patients, all four CD4+ subsets carried TCRB CDR3s that were moderately but significantly shorter. Naive, central memory and Treg TCRB repertoires seemed to resemble each other more closely in patients than they did in healthy donors. It was possible that PCR favored shorter templates, equally so in patients and controls.

The sequence came from a man younger than 40 with type 1 diabetes. Sample: naive CD4+ T cells from blood. The V call is TRBV29-1, the J call TRBJ2-7; D is ambiguous. The CDR3 is CSVEVSHGQYF. For the CDR3, the DNA is TGCAGCGTTGAGGTCTCGCACGGGCAGTACTTC.